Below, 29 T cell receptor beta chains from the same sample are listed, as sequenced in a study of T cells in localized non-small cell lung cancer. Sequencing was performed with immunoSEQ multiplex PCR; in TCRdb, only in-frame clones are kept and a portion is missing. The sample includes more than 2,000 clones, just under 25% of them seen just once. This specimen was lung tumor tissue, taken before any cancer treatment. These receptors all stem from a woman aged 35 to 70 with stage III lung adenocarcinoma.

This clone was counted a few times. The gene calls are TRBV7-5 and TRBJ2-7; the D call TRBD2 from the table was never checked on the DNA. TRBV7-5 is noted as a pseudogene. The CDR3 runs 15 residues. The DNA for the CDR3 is TGTGCCAGCAGCTCCGCAGGGCGGACTACCTACGAGCAGTACTTC. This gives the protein CASSSAGRTTYEQYF.

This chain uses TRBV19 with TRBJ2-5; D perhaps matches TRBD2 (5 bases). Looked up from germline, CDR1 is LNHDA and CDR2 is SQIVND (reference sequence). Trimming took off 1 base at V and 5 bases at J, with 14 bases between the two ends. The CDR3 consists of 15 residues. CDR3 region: CASSIGTARGETQYF. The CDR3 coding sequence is TGTGCCAGTAGTATAGGGACCGCCCGAGGGGAGACCCAGTACTTC.

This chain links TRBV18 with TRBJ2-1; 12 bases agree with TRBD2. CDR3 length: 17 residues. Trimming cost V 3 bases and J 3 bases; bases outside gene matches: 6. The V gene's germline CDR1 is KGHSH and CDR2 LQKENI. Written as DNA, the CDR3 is TGTGCCAGCTCACCTCATGCTAGCGGGGGGGTCTACAATGAGCAGTTCTTC. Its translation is CASSPHASGGVYNEQFF.

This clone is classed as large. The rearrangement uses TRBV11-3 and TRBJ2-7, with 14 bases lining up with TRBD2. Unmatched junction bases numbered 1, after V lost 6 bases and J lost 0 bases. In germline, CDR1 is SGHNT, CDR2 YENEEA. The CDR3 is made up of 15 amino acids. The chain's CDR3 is CASRGTSGSSYEQYF. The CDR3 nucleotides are TGTGCCAGCAGGGGGACTAGCGGGAGCTCCTACGAGCAGTACTTC. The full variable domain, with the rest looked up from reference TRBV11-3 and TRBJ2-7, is EAGVVQSPRYKIIEKKQPVAFWCNPISGHNTLYWYLQNLGQGPELLIRYENEEAVDDSQLPKDRFSAERLKGVDSTLKIQPAELGDSAVYLCASRGTSGSSYEQYFGPGTRLTVT.

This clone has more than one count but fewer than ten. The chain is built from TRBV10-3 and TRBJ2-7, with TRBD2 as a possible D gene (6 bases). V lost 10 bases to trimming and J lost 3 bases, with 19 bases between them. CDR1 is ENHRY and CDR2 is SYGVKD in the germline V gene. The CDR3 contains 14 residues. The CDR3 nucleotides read TGTGCCAGCGGGAAAGTGACGGTGGACTACGAGCAGTACTTC. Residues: CASGKVTVDYEQYF.

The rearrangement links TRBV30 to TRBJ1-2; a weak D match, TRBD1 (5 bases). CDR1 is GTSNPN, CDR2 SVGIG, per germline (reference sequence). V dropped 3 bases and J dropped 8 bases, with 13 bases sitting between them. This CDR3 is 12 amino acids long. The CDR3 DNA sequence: TGTGCCTGGAGAGGGGCCCCCCGCGGCTACACCTTC. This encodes CAWRGAPRGYTF.

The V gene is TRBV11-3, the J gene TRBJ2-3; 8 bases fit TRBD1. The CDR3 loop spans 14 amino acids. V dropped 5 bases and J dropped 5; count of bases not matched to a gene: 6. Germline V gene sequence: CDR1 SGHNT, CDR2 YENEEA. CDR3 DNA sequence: TGTGCCAGCAGCCGAGGACAGGGCCAAGATACGCAGTATTTT. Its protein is CASSRGQGQDTQYF. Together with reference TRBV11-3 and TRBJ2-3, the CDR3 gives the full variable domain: EAGVVQSPRYKIIEKKQPVAFWCNPISGHNTLYWYLQNLGQGPELLIRYENEEAVDDSQLPKDRFSAERLKGVDSTLKIQPAELGDSAVYLCASSRGQGQDTQYFGPGTRLTVL.

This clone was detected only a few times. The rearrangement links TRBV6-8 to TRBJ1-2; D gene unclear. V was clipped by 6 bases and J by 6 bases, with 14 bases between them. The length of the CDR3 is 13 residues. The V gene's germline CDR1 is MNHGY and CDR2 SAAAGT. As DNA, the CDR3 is TGTGCCAGCAGCCTCACGTTCGTGGATGGCTACACCTTC. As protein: CASSLTFVDGYTF.

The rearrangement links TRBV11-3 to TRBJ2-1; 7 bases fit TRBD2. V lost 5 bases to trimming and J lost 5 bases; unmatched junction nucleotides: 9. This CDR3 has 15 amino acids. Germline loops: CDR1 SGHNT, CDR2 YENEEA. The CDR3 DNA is TGTGCCAGCAGCCCGGAGGGGCTAGCGGACAATGAGCAGTTCTTC. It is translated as CASSPEGLADNEQFF. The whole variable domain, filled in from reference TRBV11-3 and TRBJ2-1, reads EAGVVQSPRYKIIEKKQPVAFWCNPISGHNTLYWYLQNLGQGPELLIRYENEEAVDDSQLPKDRFSAERLKGVDSTLKIQPAELGDSAVYLCASSPEGLADNEQFFGPGTRLTVL.

CDR3 DNA, as far as it was read: TGTGCCAGCAGTGAAGCGGCTCTAAGGACGCAGTAT. Translated: CASSEAALRTQY. The whole CDR3 region reads CASSEAALRTQYF. J is TRBJ2-3 and V is TRBV6-1; D uncertain. The read terminates 1 residue ahead of where the CDR3 ends, so the germline J gene completes it. Germline CDR1 reads MNHNS; CDR2 reads SASEGT. The V and J ends lost 0 bases and 9 bases respectively, with 10 bases between them. This CDR3 has 13 residues.

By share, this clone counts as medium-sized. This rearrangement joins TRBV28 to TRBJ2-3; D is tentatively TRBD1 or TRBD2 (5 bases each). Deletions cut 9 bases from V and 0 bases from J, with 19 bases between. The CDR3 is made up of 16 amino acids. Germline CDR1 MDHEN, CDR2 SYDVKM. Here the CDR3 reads CASSRVERLSTDTQYF. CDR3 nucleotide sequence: TGTGCCAGTTCCAGGGTGGAGCGGCTTAGCACAGATACGCAGTATTTT.

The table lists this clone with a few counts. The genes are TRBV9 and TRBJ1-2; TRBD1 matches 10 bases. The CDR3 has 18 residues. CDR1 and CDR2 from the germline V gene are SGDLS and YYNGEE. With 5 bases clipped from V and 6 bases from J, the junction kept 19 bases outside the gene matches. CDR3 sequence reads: CASSRWGRWRDRGDGYTF. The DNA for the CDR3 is TGTGCCAGCAGTCGTTGGGGGCGCTGGAGGGACAGGGGTGATGGCTACACCTTC.

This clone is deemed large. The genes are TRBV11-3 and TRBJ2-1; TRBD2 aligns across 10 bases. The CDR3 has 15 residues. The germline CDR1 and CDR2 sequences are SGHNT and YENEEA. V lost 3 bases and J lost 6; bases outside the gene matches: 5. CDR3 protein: CASSLFSGRANEQFF. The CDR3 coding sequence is TGTGCCAGCAGCTTGTTCAGCGGGAGGGCCAATGAGCAGTTCTTC.

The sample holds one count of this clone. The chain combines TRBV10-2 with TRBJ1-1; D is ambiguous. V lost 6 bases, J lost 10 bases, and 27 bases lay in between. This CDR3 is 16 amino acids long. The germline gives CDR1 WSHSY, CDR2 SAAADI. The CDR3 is CASSFKIVNPPVGAFF. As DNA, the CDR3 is TGCGCCAGCAGCTTTAAGATCGTCAACCCCCCGGTGGGAGCTTTCTTT.

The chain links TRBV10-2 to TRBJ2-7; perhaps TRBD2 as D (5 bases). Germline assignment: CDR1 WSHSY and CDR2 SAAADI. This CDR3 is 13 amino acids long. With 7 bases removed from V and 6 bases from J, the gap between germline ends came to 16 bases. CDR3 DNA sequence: TGCGCCAGCATTCCGGGATCCCCGGGCGAGCAGTACTTC. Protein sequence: CASIPGSPGEQYF.

CDR3 in DNA: TGTGCCAGCAGCCCCCGGGGGACCCAGCCCCAGCATTTT. The encoded protein is CASSPRGTQPQHF. This chain joins TRBV2 and TRBJ1-5, with D possibly matching TRBD1 (5 bases). The CDR3 loop spans 13 amino acids. The V gene's germline CDR1 is SNHLY and CDR2 FYNNEI. V was pared by 6 bases and J by 7 bases, with 13 bases between.

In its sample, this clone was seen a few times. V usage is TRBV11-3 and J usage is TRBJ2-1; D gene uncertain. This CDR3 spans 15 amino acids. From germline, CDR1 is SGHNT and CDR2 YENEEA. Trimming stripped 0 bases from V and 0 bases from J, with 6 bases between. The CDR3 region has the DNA TGTGCCAGCAGCTTAGATTTCAGCTCCTACAATGAGCAGTTCTTC. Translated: CASSLDFSSYNEQFF.

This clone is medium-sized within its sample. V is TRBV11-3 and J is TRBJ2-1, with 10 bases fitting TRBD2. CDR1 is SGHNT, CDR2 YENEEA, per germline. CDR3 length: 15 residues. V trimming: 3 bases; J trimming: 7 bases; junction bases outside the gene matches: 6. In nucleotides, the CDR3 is TGTGCCAGCAGCTTGGCTAGCGGGAGAGGGAATGAGCAGTTCTTC. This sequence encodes CASSLASGRGNEQFF.

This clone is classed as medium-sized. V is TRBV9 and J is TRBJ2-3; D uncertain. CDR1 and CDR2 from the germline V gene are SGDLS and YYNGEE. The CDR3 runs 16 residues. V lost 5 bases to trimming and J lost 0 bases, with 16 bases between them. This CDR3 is CASSRNRALSTDTQYF. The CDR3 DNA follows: TGTGCCAGCAGTCGCAATCGGGCCCTTAGCACAGATACGCAGTATTTT.

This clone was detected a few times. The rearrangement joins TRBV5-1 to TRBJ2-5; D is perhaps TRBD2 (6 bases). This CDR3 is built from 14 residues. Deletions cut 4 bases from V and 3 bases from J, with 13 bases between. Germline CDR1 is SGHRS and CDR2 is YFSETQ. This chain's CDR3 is CASSLGGAEETQYF. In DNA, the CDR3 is TGCGCCAGCAGCCTCGGGGGTGCTGAAGAGACCCAGTACTTC.

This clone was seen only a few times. CDR3 in amino acids: CASSMPGLAKNIQYF. As DNA, the CDR3 is TGTGCCAGCAGTATGCCGGGGTTGGCCAAAAACATTCAGTACTTC. The rearrangement uses TRBV11-3 and TRBJ2-4, with D possibly matching TRBD2 (5 bases). Germline V gives CDR1 SGHNT, CDR2 YENEEA. V lost 6 bases and J 1 base, leaving 13 bases between the germline ends. The CDR3 runs to 15 residues.

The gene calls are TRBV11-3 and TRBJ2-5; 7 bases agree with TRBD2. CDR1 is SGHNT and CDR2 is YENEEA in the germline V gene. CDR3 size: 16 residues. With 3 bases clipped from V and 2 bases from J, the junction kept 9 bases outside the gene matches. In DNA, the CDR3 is TGTGCCAGCAGCTTCCCTCGAGAAGCGGGGCAAGAGACCCAGTACTTC. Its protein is CASSFPREAGQETQYF.

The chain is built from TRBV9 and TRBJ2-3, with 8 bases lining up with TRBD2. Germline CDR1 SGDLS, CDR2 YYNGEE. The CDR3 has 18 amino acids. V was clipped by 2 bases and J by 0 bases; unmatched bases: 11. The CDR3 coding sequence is TGTGCCAGCAGCGTCCCAGAGGCGGGAGGCCCTAGCACAGATACGCAGTATTTT. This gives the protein CASSVPEAGGPSTDTQYF.

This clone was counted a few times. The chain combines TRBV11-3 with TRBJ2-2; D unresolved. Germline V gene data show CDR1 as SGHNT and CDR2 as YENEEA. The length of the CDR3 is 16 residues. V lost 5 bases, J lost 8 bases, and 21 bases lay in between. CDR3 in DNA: TGTGCCAGCAGCCCCGAGCCAGCAAGACTTTGGGGGGAGCTGTTTTTT. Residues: CASSPEPARLWGELFF.

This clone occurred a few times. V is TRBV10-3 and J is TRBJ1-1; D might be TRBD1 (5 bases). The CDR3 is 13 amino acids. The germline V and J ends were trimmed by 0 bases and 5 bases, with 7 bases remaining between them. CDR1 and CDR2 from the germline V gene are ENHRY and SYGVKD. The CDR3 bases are TGTGCCATCAGTGAGTCGGGGGGGACTGAAGCTTTCTTT. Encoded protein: CAISESGGTEAFF.

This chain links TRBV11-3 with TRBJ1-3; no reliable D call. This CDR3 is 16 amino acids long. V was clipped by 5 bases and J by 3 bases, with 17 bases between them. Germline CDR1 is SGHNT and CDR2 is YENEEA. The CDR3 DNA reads TGTGCCAGCAGCCTCCGTCGGAGGGAATATGGAAACACCATATATTTT. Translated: CASSLRRREYGNTIYF.

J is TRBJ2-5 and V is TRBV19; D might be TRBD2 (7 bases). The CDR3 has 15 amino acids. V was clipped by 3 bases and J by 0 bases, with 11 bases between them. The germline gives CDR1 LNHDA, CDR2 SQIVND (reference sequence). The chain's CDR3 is CASSMGGAYQETQYF. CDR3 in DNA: TGTGCCAGTAGTATGGGGGGGGCCTACCAAGAGACCCAGTACTTC.

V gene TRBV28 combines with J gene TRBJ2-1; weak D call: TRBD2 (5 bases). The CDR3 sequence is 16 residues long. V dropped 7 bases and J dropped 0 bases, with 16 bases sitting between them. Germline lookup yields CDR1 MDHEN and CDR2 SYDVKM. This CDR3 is CASKANGVGSYNEQFF. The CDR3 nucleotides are TGTGCCAGCAAGGCCAACGGGGTCGGCTCCTACAATGAGCAGTTCTTC. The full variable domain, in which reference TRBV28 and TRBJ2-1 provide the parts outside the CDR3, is DVKVTQSSRYLVKRTGEKVFLECVQDMDHENMFWYRQDPGLGLRLIYFSYDVKMKEKGDIPEGYSVSREKKERFSLILESASTNQTSMYLCASKANGVGSYNEQFFGPGTRLTVL.

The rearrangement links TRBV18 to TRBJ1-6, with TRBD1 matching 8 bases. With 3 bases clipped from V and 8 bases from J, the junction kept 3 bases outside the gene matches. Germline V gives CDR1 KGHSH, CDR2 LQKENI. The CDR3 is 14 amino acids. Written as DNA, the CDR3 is TGTGCCAGCTCACCCGGGACAGGAGATTCACCCCTCCACTTT. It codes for CASSPGTGDSPLHF.